This T cell receptor (beta chain) comes out of a study of cytomegalovirus exposure and HLA in healthy donors. Only a few counts were recorded for this clone. Its antigen is unidentified. Study observations and caveats: It is likely that the observed cluster of highly shared sequence variants was a sequencing artifact. In a later analysis, most CMV-associated TCR beta chains appeared HLA-restricted. A later analysis, which compared TCR beta chains of equal frequency, found the HLA-associated ones more clonally expanded. Earlier findings revealed that most TCR beta V segments proved productive either about 90% or about 30% of the time.

It was with 60 Vbeta and 13 Jbeta primers that the PCR ran. Data came from immunoSEQ multiplex PCR; TCRdb stores just in-frame clones and leaves some out. The profile shows more than 95,000 clones, 81% of them singletons. The sequencing input was PBMCs. The clonotype was recovered from a man aged 18 to 29 in good health and CMV-seronegative.

Written as DNA, the CDR3 is TGTGCCAGCAGCTTGAGTCTTCAGGGTTGGTCCTACGAGCAGTACTTC. This translates into CASSLSLQGWSYEQYF. The chain couples TRBV5-6 to TRBJ2-7, with D possibly matching TRBD1 (5 bases). The germline V gene has CDR1 SGHDT and CDR2 YYEEEE. The CDR3 is 16 residues long. Trimming pared 1 base from V and 1 base from J, leaving 15 bases between. Full variable domain (remainder filled in from reference TRBV5-6 and TRBJ2-7): DAGVTQSPTHLIKTRGQQVTLRCSPKSGHDTVSWYQQALGQGPQFIFQYYEEEERQRGNFPDRFSGHQFPNYSSELNVNALLLGDSALYLCASSLSLQGWSYEQYFGPGTRLTVT.